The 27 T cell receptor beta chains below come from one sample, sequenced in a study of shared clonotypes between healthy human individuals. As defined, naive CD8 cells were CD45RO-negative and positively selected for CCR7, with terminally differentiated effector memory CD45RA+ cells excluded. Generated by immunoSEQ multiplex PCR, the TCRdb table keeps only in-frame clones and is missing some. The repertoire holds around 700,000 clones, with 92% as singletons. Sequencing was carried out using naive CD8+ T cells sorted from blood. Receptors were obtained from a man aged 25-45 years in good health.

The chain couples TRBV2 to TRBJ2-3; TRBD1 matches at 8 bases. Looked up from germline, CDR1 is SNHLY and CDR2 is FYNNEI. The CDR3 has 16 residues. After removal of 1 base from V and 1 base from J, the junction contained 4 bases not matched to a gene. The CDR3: CASSEGRGRGTDTQYF. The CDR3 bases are TGTGCCAGCAGTGAAGGCAGGGGGCGAGGCACAGATACGCAGTATTTT.

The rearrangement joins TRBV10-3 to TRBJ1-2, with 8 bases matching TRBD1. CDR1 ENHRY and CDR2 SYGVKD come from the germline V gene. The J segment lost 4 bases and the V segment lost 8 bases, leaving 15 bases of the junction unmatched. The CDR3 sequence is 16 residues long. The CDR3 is CAIRGIVDREGYGYTF. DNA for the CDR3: TGTGCCATCCGGGGGATCGTGGACAGGGAAGGCTATGGCTACACCTTC.

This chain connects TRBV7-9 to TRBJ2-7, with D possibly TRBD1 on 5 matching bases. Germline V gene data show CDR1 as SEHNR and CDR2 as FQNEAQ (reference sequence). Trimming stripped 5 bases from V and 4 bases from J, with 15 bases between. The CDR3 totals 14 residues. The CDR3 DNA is TGTGCCAGCAGCGGTCAGGGCAGGGTTTACGAGCAGTACTTC. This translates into CASSGQGRVYEQYF.

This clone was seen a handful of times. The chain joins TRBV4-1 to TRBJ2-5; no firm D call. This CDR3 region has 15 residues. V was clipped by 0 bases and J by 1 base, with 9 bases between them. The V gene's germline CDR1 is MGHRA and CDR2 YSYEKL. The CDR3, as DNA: TGCGCCAGCAGCCAAGAGATGGCAGTCCAAGAGACCCAGTACTTC. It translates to CASSQEMAVQETQYF.

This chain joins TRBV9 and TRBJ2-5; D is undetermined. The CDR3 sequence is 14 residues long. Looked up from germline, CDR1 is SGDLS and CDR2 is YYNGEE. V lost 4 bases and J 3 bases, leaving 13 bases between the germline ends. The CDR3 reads CASSPQGWEETQYF. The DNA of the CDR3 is TGTGCCAGCAGCCCTCAAGGGTGGGAAGAGACCCAGTACTTC.

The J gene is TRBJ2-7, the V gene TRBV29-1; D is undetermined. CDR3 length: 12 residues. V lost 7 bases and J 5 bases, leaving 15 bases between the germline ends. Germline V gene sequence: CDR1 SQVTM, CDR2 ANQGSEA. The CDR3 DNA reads TGCAGCGCACTCGCCAAAGGCCACGAGCAGTACTTC. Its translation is CSALAKGHEQYF.

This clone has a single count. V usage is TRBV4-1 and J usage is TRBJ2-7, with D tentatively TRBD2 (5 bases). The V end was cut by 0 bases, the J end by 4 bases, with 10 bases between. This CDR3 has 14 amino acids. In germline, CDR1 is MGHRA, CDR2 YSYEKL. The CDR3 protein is CASSQEPRGYEQYF. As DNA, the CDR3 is TGCGCCAGCAGCCAAGAACCCCGGGGATACGAGCAGTACTTC.

CDR3 amino acids: CASSLGQGRTEAFF. As DNA, the CDR3 is TGCGCCAGCAGCCTGGGACAGGGTCGAACTGAAGCTTTCTTT. The chain employs TRBV5-1 and TRBJ1-1; TRBD1 matches 9 bases. CDR3 length: 14 residues. Germline V gene sequence: CDR1 SGHRS, CDR2 YFSETQ. With V trimmed by 4 bases and J by 5 bases, 6 bases remained unmatched.

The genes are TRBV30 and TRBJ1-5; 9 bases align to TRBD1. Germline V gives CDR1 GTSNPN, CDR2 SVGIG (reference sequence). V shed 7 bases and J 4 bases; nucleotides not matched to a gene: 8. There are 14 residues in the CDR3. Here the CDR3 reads CALSTGTGNQPQHF. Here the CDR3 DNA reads TGTGCCTTGAGCACCGGGACAGGGAATCAGCCCCAGCATTTT.

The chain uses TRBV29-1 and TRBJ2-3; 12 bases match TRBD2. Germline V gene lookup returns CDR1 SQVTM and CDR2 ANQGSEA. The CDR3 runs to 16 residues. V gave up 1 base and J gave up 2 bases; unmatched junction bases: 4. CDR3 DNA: TGCAGCGTTGAAGGACTAGCGGGAGAGTACACAGATACGCAGTATTTT. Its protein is CSVEGLAGEYTDTQYF.

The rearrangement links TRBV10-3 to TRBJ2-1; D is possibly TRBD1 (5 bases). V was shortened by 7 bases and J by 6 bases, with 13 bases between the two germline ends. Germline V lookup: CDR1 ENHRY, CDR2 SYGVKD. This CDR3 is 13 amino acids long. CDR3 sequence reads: CAITRVDRNEQFF. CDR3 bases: TGTGCCATCACCAGGGTTGATCGCAATGAGCAGTTCTTC.

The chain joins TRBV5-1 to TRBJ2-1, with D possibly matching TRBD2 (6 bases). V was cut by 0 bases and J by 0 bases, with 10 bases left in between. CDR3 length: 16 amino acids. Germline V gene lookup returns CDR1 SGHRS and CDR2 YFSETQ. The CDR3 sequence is CASSLVAGSSYNEQFF. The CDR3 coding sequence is TGCGCCAGCAGCTTGGTCGCGGGGAGCTCCTACAATGAGCAGTTCTTC. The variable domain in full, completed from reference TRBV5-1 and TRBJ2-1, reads KAGVTQTPRYLIKTRGQQVTLSCSPISGHRSVSWYQQTPGQGLQFLFEYFSETQRNKGNFPGRFSGRQFSNSRSEMNVSTLELGDSALYLCASSLVAGSSYNEQFFGPGTRLTVL.

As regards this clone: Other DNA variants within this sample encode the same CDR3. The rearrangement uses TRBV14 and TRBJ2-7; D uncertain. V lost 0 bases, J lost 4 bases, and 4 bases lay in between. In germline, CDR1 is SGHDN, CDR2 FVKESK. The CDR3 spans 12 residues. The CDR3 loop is CASSQEGYEQYF. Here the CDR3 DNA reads TGTGCCAGCAGCCAAGAGGGGTACGAGCAGTACTTC.

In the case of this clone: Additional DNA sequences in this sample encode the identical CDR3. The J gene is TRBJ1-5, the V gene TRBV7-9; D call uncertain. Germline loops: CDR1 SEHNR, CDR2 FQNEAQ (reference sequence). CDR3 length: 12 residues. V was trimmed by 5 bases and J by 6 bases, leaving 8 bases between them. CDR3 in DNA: TGTGCCAGCAGCCCGGACGGTCAGCCCCAGCATTTT. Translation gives CASSPDGQPQHF.

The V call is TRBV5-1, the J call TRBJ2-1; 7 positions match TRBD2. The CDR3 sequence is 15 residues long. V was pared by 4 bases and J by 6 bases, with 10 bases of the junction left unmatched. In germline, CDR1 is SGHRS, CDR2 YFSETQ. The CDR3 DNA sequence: TGCGCCAGCAGCCGCGTGTGGGAGGGCCTCAATGAGCAGTTCTTC. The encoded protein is CASSRVWEGLNEQFF.

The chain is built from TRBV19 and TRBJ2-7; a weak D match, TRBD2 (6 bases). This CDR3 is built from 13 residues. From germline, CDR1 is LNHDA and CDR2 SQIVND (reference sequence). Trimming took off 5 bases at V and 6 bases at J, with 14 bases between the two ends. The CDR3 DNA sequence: TGTGCCAGTAGTGAGCTAGCGTCGGGCGAGCAGTACTTC. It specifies CASSELASGEQYF.

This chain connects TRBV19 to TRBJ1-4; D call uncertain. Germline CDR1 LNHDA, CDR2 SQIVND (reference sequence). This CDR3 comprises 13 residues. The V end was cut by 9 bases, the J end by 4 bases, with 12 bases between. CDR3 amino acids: CASAGKYNEKLFF. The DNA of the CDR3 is TGTGCCAGCGCCGGAAAGTATAATGAAAAACTGTTTTTT.

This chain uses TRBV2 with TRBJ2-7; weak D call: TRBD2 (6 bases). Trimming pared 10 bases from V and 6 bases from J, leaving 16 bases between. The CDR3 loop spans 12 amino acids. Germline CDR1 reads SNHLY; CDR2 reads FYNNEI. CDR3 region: CATRGGVSEQYF. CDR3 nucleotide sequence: TGTGCCACCCGCGGAGGGGTCTCCGAGCAGTACTTC.

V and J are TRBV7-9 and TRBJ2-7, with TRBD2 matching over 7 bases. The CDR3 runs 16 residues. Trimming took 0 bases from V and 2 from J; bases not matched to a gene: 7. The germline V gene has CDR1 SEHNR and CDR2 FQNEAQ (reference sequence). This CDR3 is CASSLAAGLVPYEQYF. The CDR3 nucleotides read TGTGCCAGCAGCTTAGCGGCCGGACTAGTGCCCTACGAGCAGTACTTC.

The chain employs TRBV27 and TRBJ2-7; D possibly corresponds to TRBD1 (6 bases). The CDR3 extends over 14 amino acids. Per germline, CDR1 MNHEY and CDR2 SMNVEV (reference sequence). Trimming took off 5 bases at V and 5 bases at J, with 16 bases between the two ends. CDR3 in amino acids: CASSPGQPGDEQYF. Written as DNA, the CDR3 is TGTGCCAGCAGTCCCGGACAGCCGGGCGACGAGCAGTACTTC.

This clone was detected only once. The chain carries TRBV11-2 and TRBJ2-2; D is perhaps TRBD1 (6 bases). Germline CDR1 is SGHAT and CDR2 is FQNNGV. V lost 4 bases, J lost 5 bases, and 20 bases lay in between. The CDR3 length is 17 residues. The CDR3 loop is CASSWGGRGSVTGELFF. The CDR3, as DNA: TGTGCCAGCAGCTGGGGCGGTAGGGGGAGCGTGACCGGGGAGCTGTTTTTT.

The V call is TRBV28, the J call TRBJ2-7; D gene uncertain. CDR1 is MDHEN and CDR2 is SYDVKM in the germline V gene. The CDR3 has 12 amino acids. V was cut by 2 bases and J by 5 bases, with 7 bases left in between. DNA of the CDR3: TGTGCCAGCAGTTTAGGTCTAAACGAGCAGTACTTC. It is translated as CASSLGLNEQYF.

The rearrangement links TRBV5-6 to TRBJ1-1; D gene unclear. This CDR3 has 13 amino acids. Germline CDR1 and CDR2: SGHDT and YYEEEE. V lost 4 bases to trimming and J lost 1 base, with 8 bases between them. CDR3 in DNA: TGTGCCAGCAGCCCGACGGGGAACACTGAAGCTTTCTTT. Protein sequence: CASSPTGNTEAFF.

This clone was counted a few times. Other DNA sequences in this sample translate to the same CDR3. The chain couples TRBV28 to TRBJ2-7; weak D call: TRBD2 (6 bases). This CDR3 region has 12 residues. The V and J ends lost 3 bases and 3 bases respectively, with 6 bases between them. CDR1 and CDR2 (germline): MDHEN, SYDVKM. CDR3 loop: CASSLRDYEQYF. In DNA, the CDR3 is TGTGCCAGCAGTTTGCGGGACTACGAGCAGTACTTC.

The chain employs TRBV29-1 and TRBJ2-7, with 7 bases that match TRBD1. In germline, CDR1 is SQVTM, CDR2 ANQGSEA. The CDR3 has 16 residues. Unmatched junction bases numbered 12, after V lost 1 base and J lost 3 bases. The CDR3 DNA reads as TGCAGCGTTGAAGTTGTCGGGACAGAAAACCTCTACGAGCAGTACTTC. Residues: CSVEVVGTENLYEQYF.

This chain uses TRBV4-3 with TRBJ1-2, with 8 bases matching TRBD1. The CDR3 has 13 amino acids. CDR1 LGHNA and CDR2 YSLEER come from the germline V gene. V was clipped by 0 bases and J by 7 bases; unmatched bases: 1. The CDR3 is CASSQETGAGYTF. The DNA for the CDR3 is TGCGCCAGCAGCCAAGAGACAGGGGCTGGCTACACCTTC.

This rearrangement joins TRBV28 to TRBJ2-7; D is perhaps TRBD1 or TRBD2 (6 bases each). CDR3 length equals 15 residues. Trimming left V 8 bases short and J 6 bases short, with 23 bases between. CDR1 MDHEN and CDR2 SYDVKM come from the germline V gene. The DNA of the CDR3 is TGTGCCAGCTCTAAGTCCCGGGGGCAACGCAGCGAGCAGTACTTC. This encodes CASSKSRGQRSEQYF. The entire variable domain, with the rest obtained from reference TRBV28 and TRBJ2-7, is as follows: DVKVTQSSRYLVKRTGEKVFLECVQDMDHENMFWYRQDPGLGLRLIYFSYDVKMKEKGDIPEGYSVSREKKERFSLILESASTNQTSMYLCASSKSRGQRSEQYFGPGTRLTVT.